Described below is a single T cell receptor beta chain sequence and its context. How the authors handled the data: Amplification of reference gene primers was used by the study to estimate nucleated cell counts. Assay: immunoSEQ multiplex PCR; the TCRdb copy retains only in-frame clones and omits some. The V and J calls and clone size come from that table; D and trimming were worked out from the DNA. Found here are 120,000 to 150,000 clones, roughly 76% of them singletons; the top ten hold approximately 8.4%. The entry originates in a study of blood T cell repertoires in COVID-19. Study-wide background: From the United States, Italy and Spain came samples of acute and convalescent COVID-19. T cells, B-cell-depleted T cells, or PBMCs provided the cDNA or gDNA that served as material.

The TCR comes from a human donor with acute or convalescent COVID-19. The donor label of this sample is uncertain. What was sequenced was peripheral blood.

In DNA form, the CDR3 reads TGCGCCAGCAGCCAGACAGACACTGAAGCTTTCTTT. This sequence encodes CASSQTDTEAFF. V usage is TRBV5-1 and J usage is TRBJ1-1; a weak D match, TRBD1 (5 bases). CDR3 length: 12 residues. Per the germline V gene, CDR1 is SGHRS and CDR2 is YFSETQ. Trimming pared 4 bases from V and 3 bases from J, leaving 7 bases between.